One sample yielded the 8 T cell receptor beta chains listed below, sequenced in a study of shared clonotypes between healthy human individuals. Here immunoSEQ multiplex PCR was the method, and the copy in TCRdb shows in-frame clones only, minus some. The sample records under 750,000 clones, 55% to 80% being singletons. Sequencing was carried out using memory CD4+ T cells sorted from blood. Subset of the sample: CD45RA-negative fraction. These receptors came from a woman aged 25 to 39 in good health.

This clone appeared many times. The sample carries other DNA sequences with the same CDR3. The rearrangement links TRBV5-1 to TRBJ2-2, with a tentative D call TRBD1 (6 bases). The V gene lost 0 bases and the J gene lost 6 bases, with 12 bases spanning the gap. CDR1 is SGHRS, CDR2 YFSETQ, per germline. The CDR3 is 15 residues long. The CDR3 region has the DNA TGCGCCAGCAGCTTGGATTCCAGGGGATCCGGGGAGCTGTTTTTT. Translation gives CASSLDSRGSGELFF. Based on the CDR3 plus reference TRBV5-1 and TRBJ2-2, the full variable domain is KAGVTQTPRYLIKTRGQQVTLSCSPISGHRSVSWYQQTPGQGLQFLFEYFSETQRNKGNFPGRFSGRQFSNSRSEMNVSTLELGDSALYLCASSLDSRGSGELFFGEGSRLTVL.

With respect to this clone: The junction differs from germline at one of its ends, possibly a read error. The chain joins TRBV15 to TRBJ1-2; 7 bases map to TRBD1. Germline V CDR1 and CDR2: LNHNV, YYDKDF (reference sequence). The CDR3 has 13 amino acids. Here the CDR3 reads CATSRQTGTVSAF. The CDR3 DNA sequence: TGTGCCACCAGCCGTCAAACCGGGACAGTCAGTGCCTTC.

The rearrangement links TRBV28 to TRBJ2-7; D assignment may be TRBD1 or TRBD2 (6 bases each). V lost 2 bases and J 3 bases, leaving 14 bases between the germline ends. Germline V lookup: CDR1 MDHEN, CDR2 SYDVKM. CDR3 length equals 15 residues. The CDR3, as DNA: TGTGCCAGCAGTTTAGCGGGACACCCAGTCTACGAGCAGTACTTC. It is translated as CASSLAGHPVYEQYF.

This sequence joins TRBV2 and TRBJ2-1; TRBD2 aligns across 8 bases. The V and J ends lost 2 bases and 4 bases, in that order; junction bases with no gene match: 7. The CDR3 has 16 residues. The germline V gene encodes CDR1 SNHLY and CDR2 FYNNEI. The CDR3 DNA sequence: TGTGCCAGCAGTGAAATTGGACTAGCAAGTTACAATGAGCAGTTCTTC. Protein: CASSEIGLASYNEQFF. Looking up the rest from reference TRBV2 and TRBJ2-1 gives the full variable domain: EPEVTQTPSHQVTQMGQEVILRCVPISNHLYFYWYRQILGQKVEFLVSFYNNEISEKSEIFDDQFSVERPDGSNFTLKIRSTKLEDSAMYFCASSEIGLASYNEQFFGPGTRLTVL.

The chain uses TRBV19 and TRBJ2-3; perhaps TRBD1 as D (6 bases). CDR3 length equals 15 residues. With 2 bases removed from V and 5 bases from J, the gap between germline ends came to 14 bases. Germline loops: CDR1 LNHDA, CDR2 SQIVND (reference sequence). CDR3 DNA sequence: TGTGCCAGTAGTATAAGTGGTCTCAGGGGAGATACGCAGTATTTT. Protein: CASSISGLRGDTQYF.

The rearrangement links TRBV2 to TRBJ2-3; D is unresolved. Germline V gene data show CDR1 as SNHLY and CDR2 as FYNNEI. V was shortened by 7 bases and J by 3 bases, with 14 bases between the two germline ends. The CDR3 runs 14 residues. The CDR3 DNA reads TGTGCCAGCACCCCCCGAACGCCGACAGATACGCAGTATTTT. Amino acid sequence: CASTPRTPTDTQYF.

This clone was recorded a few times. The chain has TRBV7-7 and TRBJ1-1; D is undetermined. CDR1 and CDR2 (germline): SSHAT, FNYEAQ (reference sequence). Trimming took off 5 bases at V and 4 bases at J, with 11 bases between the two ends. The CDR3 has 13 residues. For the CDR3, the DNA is TGTGCCAGCAGCCCTCTCTTTCCCACTGAAGCTTTCTTT. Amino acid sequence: CASSPLFPTEAFF. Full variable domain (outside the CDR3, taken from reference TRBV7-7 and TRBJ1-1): GAGVSQSPRYKVTKRGQDVTLRCDPISSHATLYWYQQALGQGPEFLTYFNYEAQPDKSGLPSDRFSAERPEGSISTLTIQRTEQRDSAMYRCASSPLFPTEAFFGQGTRLTVV.

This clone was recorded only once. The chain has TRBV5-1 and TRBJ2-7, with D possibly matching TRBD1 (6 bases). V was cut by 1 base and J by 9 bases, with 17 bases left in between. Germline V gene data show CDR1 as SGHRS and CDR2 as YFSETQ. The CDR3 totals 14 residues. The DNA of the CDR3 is TGCGCCAGCAGCTTGTCGGCAGGGGCGGGTCGGCAGTACTTC. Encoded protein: CASSLSAGAGRQYF.